This TCR beta chain was sequenced for a study of cytotoxic CD8 clonotypes in ibrutinib-treated CLL. The data were produced by immunoSEQ multiplex PCR, yet TCRdb's version contains in-frame clones alone and is incomplete. In the table there are 130,000 or so clones, around 77% of which are singletons. V was clipped by 5 bases and J by 9 bases; unmatched bases: 11. Germline V gene sequence: CDR1 SGHTA, CDR2 FQGNSA. There are 14 residues in the CDR3. This sample comprised PBMCs, obtained after 12 months of ibrutinib treatment. The chain has TRBV7-2 and TRBJ2-7; 9 bases are a match to TRBD1. This sequence originates from a human donor with chronic lymphocytic leukemia. CDR3 sequence: CASSASGTGIRQYF. DNA of the CDR3: TGTGCCAGCAGCGCATCCGGGACAGGGATTCGGCAGTACTTC.